Given below is one T cell receptor beta chain in context. Its antigen is undetermined. The sample is drawn from a study of cytomegalovirus exposure and HLA in healthy donors. Study context: Across 300 to 400 genotyped donors, more than 75% landed in the Caucasian-associated ancestry cluster.

PCR amplification relied on 60 Vbeta primers (plus 13 Jbeta primers). TCRdb's table, derived via immunoSEQ multiplex PCR, lists solely in-frame clones and lacks some. The table has 100,000 to 150,000 clones, more than 60% seen once. Study results and limitations: Researchers catalogued under 200 TCR beta chains as cytomegalovirus-associated. Later analysis associated a missense DCLRE1C variant with TCR beta V- and J-gene trimming.

The CDR3 spans 15 residues. In germline, CDR1 is MDHEN, CDR2 SYDVKM. V lost 6 bases and J 5 bases, leaving 20 bases between the germline ends. The clonotype was recovered from a woman aged 40 to 55 in good health and CMV-seronegative. The sample comprised PBMCs. The chain links TRBV28 to TRBJ2-7; D gene ambiguous. The CDR3 coding sequence is TGTGCCAGCAGCCCTCCTTCAGGCAGGCTGAACGAGCAGTACTTC. It specifies CASSPPSGRLNEQYF.